Each of the 30 T cell receptor beta chains below was sequenced from the same sample in a study of graft-versus-host responses after intestinal transplantation. No antigen has been assigned to these receptors. TCRdb keeps only in-frame clones here, not all; method: immunoSEQ multiplex PCR. Of around 88,000 clones listed, around 90% are singletons. The material was unstimulated CD8+ T cells sorted from spleen or lymph node cells, obtained before transplant. The receptors derive from a human donor who was the organ donor for an intestinal transplant.

V and J are TRBV19 and TRBJ2-2; the match to TRBD2 covers 8 bases. Per the germline V gene, CDR1 is LNHDA and CDR2 is SQIVND (reference sequence). This CDR3 is 15 amino acids long. The V segment lost 5 bases and the J segment 6 bases; nucleotides outside the gene matches: 8. The CDR3 nucleotides read TGTGCCAGTAGTCCGTCAGCGGGAGATTCCGGGGAGCTGTTTTTT. This translates into CASSPSAGDSGELFF.

CDR3 in DNA: TGCGCCAGCAGCTTTACGGGGGGAGCTAATGAAAAACTGTTTTTT. Its protein product is CASSFTGGANEKLFF. The rearrangement joins TRBV5-1 to TRBJ1-4, with a tentative D call TRBD1 (5 bases). CDR3 length: 15 residues. Trimming took off 2 bases at V and 3 bases at J, with 11 bases between the two ends. Germline V gene lookup returns CDR1 SGHRS and CDR2 YFSETQ.

The genes are TRBV15 and TRBJ2-1; 13 bases fit TRBD2. Per germline, CDR1 LNHNV and CDR2 YYDKDF (reference sequence). Losses at the gene ends were 11 bases for V and 7 bases for J; bases not matched to a gene: 5. The CDR3 is made up of 13 amino acids. CDR3 protein: CAAGLAGVNEQFF. The CDR3 DNA is TGTGCCGCCGGACTAGCGGGAGTAAATGAGCAGTTCTTC.

CDR3: CASSWTTGEGTEAFF. The CDR3, as DNA: TGCGCCAGCAGCTGGACGACAGGGGAGGGGACTGAAGCTTTCTTT. This chain links TRBV5-1 with TRBJ1-1, with TRBD1 matching over 8 bases. The CDR3 sequence is 15 residues long. Germline trimming cut 3 bases from V and 5 bases from J; bases unmatched to any gene: 9. CDR1 is SGHRS and CDR2 is YFSETQ in the germline V gene. Looking up the rest from reference TRBV5-1 and TRBJ1-1 gives the full variable domain: KAGVTQTPRYLIKTRGQQVTLSCSPISGHRSVSWYQQTPGQGLQFLFEYFSETQRNKGNFPGRFSGRQFSNSRSEMNVSTLELGDSALYLCASSWTTGEGTEAFFGQGTRLTVV.

The rearrangement uses TRBV28 and TRBJ2-7, with TRBD2 identical over 7 bases. The CDR3 is made up of 14 amino acids. Germline V gene data show CDR1 as MDHEN and CDR2 as SYDVKM. V was clipped by 6 bases and J by 2 bases; unmatched bases: 7. In nucleotides, the CDR3 is TGTGCCAGCAGCCCGGGAAGCGGGGCCTACGAGCAGTACTTC. Translating gives CASSPGSGAYEQYF.

V and J are TRBV27 and TRBJ2-5; D perhaps matches TRBD2 (6 bases). Germline CDR1 MNHEY, CDR2 SMNVEV (reference sequence). This CDR3 has 14 residues. V was trimmed by 2 bases and J by 1 base, leaving 8 bases between them. The CDR3: CASSLTSTQETQYF. The CDR3 DNA reads TGTGCCAGCAGTTTAACTAGCACCCAAGAGACCCAGTACTTC.

The count of this clone is one. The chain recombines TRBV27 with TRBJ2-7; tentative D call: TRBD1 (6 bases). V was pared by 6 bases and J by 5 bases, with 17 bases between. Germline V CDR1 and CDR2: MNHEY, SMNVEV (reference sequence). This CDR3 comprises 14 residues. CDR3 sequence (DNA): TGTGCCAGCAGCCAACAGGGTAACGTTCACGAGCAGTACTTC. Amino acids: CASSQQGNVHEQYF.

This clone has only one observation. The V gene is TRBV19, the J gene TRBJ1-5, with unresolved D. The V and J ends lost 3 bases and 6 bases respectively, with 12 bases between them. The germline V gene encodes CDR1 LNHDA and CDR2 SQIVND (reference sequence). CDR3 size: 14 residues. CDR3 residues: CASSIKSGSQPQHF. DNA of the CDR3: TGTGCCAGTAGTATTAAATCGGGAAGTCAGCCCCAGCATTTT.

The V gene is TRBV5-1, the J gene TRBJ2-1; no clear D. V was trimmed by 0 bases and J by 4 bases, leaving 11 bases between them. The CDR3 covers 15 residues. In germline, CDR1 is SGHRS, CDR2 YFSETQ. The CDR3 sequence: CASSLGRQQYNEQFF. The CDR3 coding sequence is TGCGCCAGCAGCTTGGGGCGGCAGCAGTACAATGAGCAGTTCTTC.

The rearrangement joins TRBV9 to TRBJ2-7, with D uncertain. Trimming took 4 bases from V and 4 from J, leaving 12 bases between them. The V gene's germline CDR1 is SGDLS and CDR2 YYNGEE. The CDR3 is made up of 13 amino acids. The CDR3 DNA reads TGTGCCAGCAGCCCCGATTGGGCTTACGAGCAGTACTTC. This sequence encodes CASSPDWAYEQYF.

This chain links TRBV13 with TRBJ1-6; D unclear. Per germline, CDR1 PRHDT and CDR2 FYEKMQ (reference sequence). The CDR3 is 14 residues long. V was trimmed by 2 bases and J by 5 bases, leaving 7 bases between them. The CDR3 DNA follows: TGTGCCAGCAGCTTATATACAAATAATTCACCCCTCCACTTT. Translated, it gives CASSLYTNNSPLHF.

This chain connects TRBV30 to TRBJ2-1; 14 bases agree with TRBD2. V dropped 4 bases and J dropped 9; count of bases not matched to a gene: 2. The CDR3 loop spans 13 amino acids. Germline V gene sequence: CDR1 GTSNPN, CDR2 SVGIG (reference sequence). The CDR3 bases are TGTGCCTGGACCGGACTAGCGGGAGGTGAGCAGTTCTTC. It specifies CAWTGLAGGEQFF. The full variable domain, rest sourced from reference TRBV30 and TRBJ2-1, is SQTIHQWPATLVQPVGSPLSLECTVEGTSNPNLYWYRQAAGRGLQLLFYSVGIGQISSEVPQNLSASRPQDRQFILSSKKLLLSDSGFYLCAWTGLAGGEQFFGPGTRLTVL.

The chain joins TRBV29-1 to TRBJ1-2, with D unresolved. The germline gives CDR1 SQVTM, CDR2 ANQGSEA. The CDR3 is made up of 14 amino acids. V dropped 4 bases and J dropped 8 bases, with 20 bases sitting between them. CDR3 protein: CSVALSGPPGGYTF. CDR3 coding DNA: TGCAGCGTTGCTTTATCCGGGCCGCCGGGGGGCTACACCTTC.

This clone appeared a single time. The rearrangement uses TRBV6-5 and TRBJ2-3; 8 positions match TRBD2. CDR1 is MNHEY and CDR2 is SVGAGI in the germline V gene. The junction had 6 bases not matched to a gene; V was cut back by 7 bases and J by 0 bases. The CDR3 runs 15 residues. CDR3 protein: CASTELAGSTDTQYF. CDR3 coding DNA: TGTGCCAGCACCGAATTAGCGGGAAGCACAGATACGCAGTATTTT.

This chain's CDR3 is CASSLPSAPYEQYF. CDR3 bases: TGTGCCAGCAGCTTGCCAAGCGCACCCTACGAGCAGTACTTC. This chain joins TRBV5-4 and TRBJ2-7; D not resolved. Germline V gene lookup returns CDR1 SGHNT and CDR2 YYREEE (reference sequence). The CDR3 sequence is 14 residues long. The V and J ends lost 1 base and 2 bases respectively, with 10 bases between them.

The rearrangement joins TRBV28 to TRBJ2-7; TRBD1 aligns across 11 bases. Germline V lookup: CDR1 MDHEN, CDR2 SYDVKM. J gave up 4 bases and V 6 bases, and 11 bases lay outside the gene matches. The length of the CDR3 is 16 residues. CDR3 DNA: TGTGCCAGCAGATCGAGAACCGGGACAGGGGGGTACGAGCAGTACTTC. This gives the protein CASRSRTGTGGYEQYF.

Comments on this clone: Other DNA sequences in this specimen translate into the identical CDR3. This sequence joins TRBV19 and TRBJ1-1; D might be TRBD1 (5 bases). Trimming stripped 3 bases from V and 4 bases from J, with 6 bases between. Germline lookup yields CDR1 LNHDA and CDR2 SQIVND (reference sequence). This CDR3 comprises 12 residues. The CDR3 loop reads CASSMGGTEAFF. In DNA, the CDR3 is TGTGCCAGTAGTATGGGGGGCACTGAAGCTTTCTTT.

This clone was recorded a few times. The rearrangement links TRBV7-9 to TRBJ2-7; the match to TRBD1 covers 10 bases. V shed 5 bases, J shed 5 bases, and the junction held 6 bases outside the gene matches. The CDR3 runs to 14 residues. CDR1 and CDR2 (germline): SEHNR, FQNEAQ (reference sequence). CDR3 sequence (DNA): TGTGCCAGCAGCCCTCCCGGACAGGGGGACGAGCAGTACTTC. This translates into CASSPPGQGDEQYF.

This chain uses TRBV7-6 with TRBJ2-1; D unresolved. This CDR3 spans 13 amino acids. Trimming removed 2 bases at V and 2 bases at J, with 4 bases between. The V gene's germline CDR1 is SGHVS and CDR2 FNYEAQ. The DNA of the CDR3 is TGTGCCAGCAGCTTACTCGCCTACAATGAGCAGTTCTTC. Translated, it gives CASSLLAYNEQFF.

A single count supports this clone. The chain employs TRBV7-9 and TRBJ2-2; 7 bases map to TRBD2. The CDR3 has 17 amino acids. The V gene's germline CDR1 is SEHNR and CDR2 FQNEAQ (reference sequence). V gave up 1 base and J gave up 3 bases; unmatched junction bases: 8. The CDR3 DNA is TGTGCCAGCAGCTTAGGGGCACTAGCGCCCCACACCGGGGAGCTGTTTTTT. This sequence encodes CASSLGALAPHTGELFF.

This chain uses TRBV5-1 with TRBJ2-5; D is uncertain. The CDR3 length is 16 residues. CDR1 is SGHRS and CDR2 is YFSETQ in the germline V gene. Trimming took 3 bases from V and 4 from J, leaving 19 bases between them. In DNA form, the CDR3 reads TGCGCCAGCAGCTCCCGACCTGGTAAAACGATAGAGACCCAGTACTTC. Amino acids: CASSSRPGKTIETQYF.

This clone was seen only once. One end of the junction fails to match germline, which may point to a read error. CDR3 coding DNA: TGTGTCAGCAGCTTCGGGGCCAAAAACATTCAGTACTTC. Translating it yields CVSSFGAKNIQYF. J is TRBJ2-4 and V is TRBV5-4; D gene uncertain. CDR3 length: 13 residues. The germline V gene encodes CDR1 SGHNT and CDR2 YYREEE (reference sequence). Filled out from reference TRBV5-4 and TRBJ2-4, the complete variable domain reads ETGVTQSPTHLIKTRGQQVTLRCSSQSGHNTVSWYQQALGQGPQFIFQYYREEENGRGNFPPRFSGLQFPNYSSELNVNALELDDSALYLCVSSFGAKNIQYFGAGTRLSVL.

V is TRBV7-3 and J is TRBJ1-2, with a possible D match to TRBD1 (5 bases). Germline CDR1 is SGHTA and CDR2 is FQGTGA. V lost 2 bases and J lost 3, with 7 bases in between. The CDR3 extends over 13 amino acids. CDR3: CASSLRGYYGYTF. CDR3 bases: TGTGCCAGCAGCTTACGGGGCTACTATGGCTACACCTTC.

The chain recombines TRBV30 with TRBJ1-4; a weak D match, TRBD1 (6 bases). This CDR3 comprises 13 residues. Deletions cut 2 bases from V and 6 bases from J, with 10 bases between. From germline, CDR1 is GTSNPN and CDR2 SVGIG (reference sequence). The CDR3 sequence is CAWSSGADEKLFF. The DNA for the CDR3 is TGTGCCTGGAGTTCAGGGGCAGATGAAAAACTGTTTTTT.

As regards this clone: Different DNA sequences within this sample yield the same CDR3. The genes are TRBV4-1 and TRBJ2-1, with 7 bases fitting TRBD2. J was trimmed by 4 bases and V by 0 bases; bases with no gene match: 12. This CDR3 spans 18 amino acids. Germline values: CDR1 MGHRA, CDR2 YSYEKL. The CDR3 sequence is CASSQEGGAGAVYNEQFF. In DNA, the CDR3 is TGCGCCAGCAGCCAAGAGGGGGGTGCGGGAGCTGTGTACAATGAGCAGTTCTTC.

The V call is TRBV29-1, the J call TRBJ2-1; the D call may be TRBD1 or TRBD2 (5 bases each). This CDR3 region has 15 residues. Trimming removed 6 bases from V and 1 base from J, with 16 bases in between. CDR1 is SQVTM, CDR2 ANQGSEA, per germline. The DNA for the CDR3 is TGCAGCGTCGAGGGGAACAAGAGGTCCTACAATGAGCAGTTCTTC. Its protein is CSVEGNKRSYNEQFF.

The rearrangement uses TRBV9 and TRBJ2-5; 10 nucleotides align to TRBD2. V was clipped by 2 bases and J by 1 base; unmatched bases: 2. The CDR3 consists of 15 residues. The germline V gene encodes CDR1 SGDLS and CDR2 YYNGEE. As DNA, the CDR3 is TGTGCCAGCAGCGTCAGCGGGGGGGCCCAAGAGACCCAGTACTTC. It yields the protein CASSVSGGAQETQYF.

This sequence joins TRBV19 and TRBJ2-5; the match to TRBD2 covers 15 bases. The CDR3 spans 17 residues. Per the germline V gene, CDR1 is LNHDA and CDR2 is SQIVND (reference sequence). Trimming took 4 bases from V and 2 from J; bases not matched to a gene: 5. The CDR3, as DNA: TGTGCCAGTAGTAAGCGGACTAGCGGGAGGGATCAAGAGACCCAGTACTTC. Encoded protein: CASSKRTSGRDQETQYF.

This chain uses TRBV5-1 with TRBJ2-5; tentatively, D is TRBD1 or TRBD2 (6 bases each). Germline V gives CDR1 SGHRS, CDR2 YFSETQ. The CDR3 covers 16 residues. V lost 0 bases and J lost 4, with 16 bases in between. CDR3 nucleotide sequence: TGCGCCAGCAGCTTGGGGCCCCCGGGGGCGGGAGAGACCCAGTACTTC. Amino acids: CASSLGPPGAGETQYF.

This chain connects TRBV5-1 to TRBJ2-3; 7 bases fit TRBD1. The CDR3 has 15 amino acids. V lost 4 bases to trimming and J lost 1 base; unmatched junction nucleotides: 6. CDR1 SGHRS and CDR2 YFSETQ come from the germline V gene. The CDR3 protein is CASSPPGQRTDTQYF. Here the CDR3 DNA reads TGCGCCAGCAGCCCACCGGGACAGCGCACAGATACGCAGTATTTT.